This is a list of T cell receptor beta chains from one sample in a study of blood T cell repertoires in COVID-19. Produced via immunoSEQ multiplex PCR; TCRdb's table is partial and in-frame only. Of around 68,000 clones listed, approximately 80% are singletons. Sequenced input: peripheral blood. The receptors shown here come from a woman between 45 and 65 years old with acute or convalescent COVID-19. Each CDR3 is given without its conserved first and last residue.

TRBV4-3	TRBJ2-7	ASSQTTSSEQY
TRBV7-9	TRBJ1-2	ASSPGQGIYGYT
TRBV19	TRBJ2-6	ASSGGRGANVLT
TRBV18	TRBJ2-7	ASSQTSSSYEQY
TRBV11-2	TRBJ2-1	ASSDLAGGGNEQF
TRBV27	TRBJ1-2	ASSFGGGLGYT
TRBV27	TRBJ2-5	ASSLGHFQETQY
TRBV7-9	TRBJ2-1	ASSPPPEGSSYNEQF
TRBV6-2/TRBV6-3	TRBJ2-1	ASSYQVTPTSGYNEQF
TRBV19	TRBJ2-1	ASKQAISYNEQF
TRBV30	TRBJ2-7	AWTGLAGAIREQY
TRBV15	TRBJ2-7	ATSLGRNYEQY
TRBV7-8	TRBJ2-2	ASSLSPTRASIIRGELF
TRBV5-1	TRBJ1-6	ASRQGMGISPLH
TRBV28	TRBJ2-3	ASSHPLAEVGPSTDTQY
TRBV18	TRBJ1-2	ASSPQDRNPYGYT
TRBV7-3	TRBJ1-2	ASSSGTGSNYGYT
TRBV11-3	TRBJ1-1	ASSETRDTEAF
TRBV7-8	TRBJ1-2	ASSLAQGYYGYT
TRBV20-1	TRBJ2-6	SASTTGSGANVLT
TRBV2	TRBJ1-1	ASSEVGGITEAF
TRBV27	TRBJ1-6	ASKQTNSPLH
TRBV2	TRBJ1-5	ASSAWDRGVQPQH
TRBV7-9	TRBJ2-1	ASSLLAGANNEQF
TRBV7-9	TRBJ1-1	ASSLSGFLTF
TRBV5-1	TRBJ1-1	ASSLGGDYTEAF
TRBV28	TRBJ2-7	ASSYPAGVSYEQY
TRBV2	TRBJ1-1	ASKGGGAF
TRBV30	TRBJ2-7	AWSAGAGLNEQY
TRBV6-6	TRBJ1-1	ASSLPGDTEAF
TRBV7-2	TRBJ2-7	ASSPAGGYEQY
TRBV21-1	TRBJ2-2	ASSKALGSAVRGP
TRBV27	TRBJ1-1	ASSSAEVNTEAF
TRBV29-1	TRBJ2-7	SAQAGDEQY
TRBV5-6	TRBJ2-2	ASISLVLANTGELF
TRBV4-3	TRBJ2-7	ASSQTSGSNEQY
TRBV3-1/TRBV3-2	TRBJ2-3	ASSQVPVSTDTQY
TRBV2	TRBJ2-7	ASIKIGTGDLYEQY
TRBV30	TRBJ2-7	AWSAGTSGSEQY
TRBV6-5	TRBJ1-1	ASSAGVQMNTEAF
TRBV18	TRBJ2-5	ASSPSGGLGQETQY
TRBV7-9	TRBJ2-2	ASSSQGHGELF
TRBV6-5	TRBJ2-2	ASSPPIDGELF
TRBV9	TRBJ2-3	ASSGGRGAYNTDTQY
TRBV4-2	TRBJ1-3	ASSQERGYSGNTIY
TRBV18	TRBJ2-5	ASSLSGRLETQY
TRBV12-3/TRBV12-4	TRBJ2-5	ASSFRGWETQY
TRBV27	TRBJ2-1	ASRPGTGTYNEQF
TRBV19	TRBJ1-3	ASSPPHRRGGWNTIY
TRBV28	TRBJ1-5	ASARDRAILYSNQPQH
TRBV4-2	TRBJ1-4	ASSQDLGTGLEKLF
TRBV19	TRBJ1-3	ASNYWDSSGNTIY
TRBV30	TRBJ1-2	AWSPTQGLGYT
TRBV6-6	TRBJ1-4	ASSIGQLDF
TRBV9	TRBJ2-1	ASTPLASGGSSEQF